The text below deals with one T cell receptor beta chain. This clonotype was counted a few times. The antigen it binds to is not known. No clone much larger than this one lies a single base away; base qualities are absent. This record belongs to a study of T-cell memory formation after mild COVID-19 (dated by TCRdb to the early 2020s). About the study as a whole: TCR sequence clusters from the two donors were largely donor specific. T-cell clones expanding and contracting after mild COVID-19 in a couple of donors were tracked by longitudinal TCRalpha and TCRbeta repertoire sequencing. Two young, previously healthy adult volunteers, one female and one male, were included in the cohort.

PBMCs were isolated by Ficoll-Paque density gradient centrifugation. The paper as a whole reports these results and caveats: Only a couple of mild cases were covered by the study, and larger cohorts that include severe cases with pre-infection samples were considered necessary. Balanced CD4/CD8 phenotypes were observed for clones contracting from day 15 to 85, whereas a bias towards CD4+ was observed for a second wave of clones expanding from day 15 to 37. Contracting CD4+ clones were located mainly in the CM and EM memory subsets, whereas CD8+ clones were found to be enriched in EMRA. SARS-CoV-2 specificity was not confirmed for the second-wave clones peaking on day 37. Some responding clones were detected in pre-infection memory, suggesting pre-existing cross-reactive memory T cells joined the SARS-CoV-2 response.

The reads were generated on an Illumina NovaSeq 6000. Using 5'RACE with constant-segment primers, TCRalpha and TCRbeta cDNA libraries were constructed, with sample barcodes and unique molecular identifiers added in the process. Trizol reagent was used to extract RNA from every sample. Library amplification was performed in two PCR steps, and a second sample barcode and Illumina TruSeq adapters were introduced in the second step. Sequencing of the libraries was done on an Illumina NovaSeq, producing 2 x 150 bp paired-end reads. The original pipeline was this. Demultiplexing of reads and collapsing into UMI-guided consensus sequences were performed with migec v1.2.7. Using mixcr v2.1.11, UMI consensuses were aligned to TRA and TRB V and J templates and then assembled into clonotypes. Expanded or contracted clonotypes were those called significant by both edgeR and NoisET, with noise models trained on biological replicates. For edgeR calls, the cutoffs were a false discovery rate-adjusted p below 0.01 and a log2 fold-change threshold of 1. As an exploratory analysis of dynamics, PCA with hierarchical clustering was applied to max-normalized trajectories of the 1000 most abundant clonotypes. The CD4 or CD8 phenotype of responding clones was assigned using the separately sequenced CD4+ and CD8+ repertoires. The public reads were run again by TCRdb, first through fastp at Q25 and then through MiXCR, and only productive beta chains were kept. All rows with the same CDR3 protein become a single entry with the most common DNA and genes. These V and J calls originate from TCRdb's pipeline instead of the authors' own analysis. The sample records 35,000 to 55,000 distinct CDR3 sequences, less than 9.5% of which are singletons. Of the sample, over 9.5% is held by the ten largest clones.

Sequenced: PBMCs or a T cell subset sorted from them (not recorded which). The sequence came from an adult woman who had mild COVID-19 (a few samples of this study predate the infection). The sample titles of this study are shuffled in the database, so cell type and time point are left out; the donor was told from shared clones.

The CDR3 corresponds to CASSPGGLGFNKSQPQHF. The DNA is as follows: TGTGCCAGCAGCCCAGGGGGACTAGGATTCAATAAGAGTCAGCCCCAGCATTTT. This chain joins TRBV14 to TRBJ1-5, and 7 junctional nucleotides match TRBD1. Including cysteine and phenylalanine, the CDR3 has 18 amino acids. The sequence is cut down to CDR3 DNA, 54 bases in frame from base 1. V is cut back by 4 bases and J by 6 bases, with 18 bases in the junction unmatched. CDR1 and CDR2 were assigned from the germline V gene as SGHDN and FVKESK.